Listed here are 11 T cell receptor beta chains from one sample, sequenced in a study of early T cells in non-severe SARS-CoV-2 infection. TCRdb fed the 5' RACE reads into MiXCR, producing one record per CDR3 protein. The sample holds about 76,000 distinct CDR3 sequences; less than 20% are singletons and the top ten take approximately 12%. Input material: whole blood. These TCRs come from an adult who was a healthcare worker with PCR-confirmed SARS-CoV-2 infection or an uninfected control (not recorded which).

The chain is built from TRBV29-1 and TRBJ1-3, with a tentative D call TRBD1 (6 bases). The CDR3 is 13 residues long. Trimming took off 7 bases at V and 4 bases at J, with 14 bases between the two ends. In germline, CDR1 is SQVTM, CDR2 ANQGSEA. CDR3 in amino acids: CSANGGGGNTIYF. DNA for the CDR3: TGCAGCGCCAACGGAGGGGGAGGAAACACCATATATTTT.

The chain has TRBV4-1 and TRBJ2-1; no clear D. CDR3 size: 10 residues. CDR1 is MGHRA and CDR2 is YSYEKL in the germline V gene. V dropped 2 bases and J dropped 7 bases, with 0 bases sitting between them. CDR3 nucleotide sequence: TGCGCCAGCAGCCAAAATGAGCAGTTCTTC. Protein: CASSQNEQFF.

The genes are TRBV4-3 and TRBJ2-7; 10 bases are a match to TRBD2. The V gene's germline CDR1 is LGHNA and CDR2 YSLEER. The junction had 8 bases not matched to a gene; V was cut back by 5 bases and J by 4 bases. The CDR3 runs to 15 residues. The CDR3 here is CASSTGLAAKYEQYF. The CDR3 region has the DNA TGCGCCAGCAGCACCGGACTAGCGGCAAAGTACGAGCAGTACTTC.

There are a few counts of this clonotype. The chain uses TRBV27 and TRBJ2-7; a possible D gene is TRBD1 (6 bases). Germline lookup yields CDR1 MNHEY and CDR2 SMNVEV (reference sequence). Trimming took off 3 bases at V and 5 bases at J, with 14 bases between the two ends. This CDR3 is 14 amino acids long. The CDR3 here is CASSLIEGVHEQYF. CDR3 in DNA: TGTGCCAGCAGTTTGATCGAGGGGGTCCACGAGCAGTACTTC.

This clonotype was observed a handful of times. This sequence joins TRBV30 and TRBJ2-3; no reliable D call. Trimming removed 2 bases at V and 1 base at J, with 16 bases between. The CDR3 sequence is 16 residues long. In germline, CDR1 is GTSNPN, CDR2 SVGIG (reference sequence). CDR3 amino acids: CAWSMNLPGRTDTQYF. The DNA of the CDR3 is TGTGCCTGGAGTATGAATCTACCCGGTCGCACAGATACGCAGTATTTT.

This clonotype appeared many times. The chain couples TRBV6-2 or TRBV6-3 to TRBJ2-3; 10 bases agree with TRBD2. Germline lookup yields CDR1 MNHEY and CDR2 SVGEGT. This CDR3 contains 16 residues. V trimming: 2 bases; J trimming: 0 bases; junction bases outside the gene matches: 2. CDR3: CASSYDSGRSTDTQYF. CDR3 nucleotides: TGTGCCAGCAGTTACGATAGCGGGAGGAGCACAGATACGCAGTATTTT.

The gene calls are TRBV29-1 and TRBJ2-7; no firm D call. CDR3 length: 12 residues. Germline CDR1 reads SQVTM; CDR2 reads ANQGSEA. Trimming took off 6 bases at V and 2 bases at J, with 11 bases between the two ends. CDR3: CSVSPGTYEQYF. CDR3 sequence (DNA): TGCAGCGTATCCCCGGGCACCTACGAGCAGTACTTC.

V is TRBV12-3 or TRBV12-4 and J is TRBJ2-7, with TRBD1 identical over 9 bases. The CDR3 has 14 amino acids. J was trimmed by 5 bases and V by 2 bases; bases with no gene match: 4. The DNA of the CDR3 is TGTGCCAGCAGTTTAACAGGGGGCTACCACGAGCAGTACTTC. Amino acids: CASSLTGGYHEQYF.

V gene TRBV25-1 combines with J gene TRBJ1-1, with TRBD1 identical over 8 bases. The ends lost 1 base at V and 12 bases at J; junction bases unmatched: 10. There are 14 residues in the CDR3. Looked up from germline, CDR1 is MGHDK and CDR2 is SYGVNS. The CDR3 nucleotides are TGTGCCAGCAGTGAATCCCCAGGGGGCGCCAGGTCTTTCTTT. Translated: CASSESPGGARSFF.

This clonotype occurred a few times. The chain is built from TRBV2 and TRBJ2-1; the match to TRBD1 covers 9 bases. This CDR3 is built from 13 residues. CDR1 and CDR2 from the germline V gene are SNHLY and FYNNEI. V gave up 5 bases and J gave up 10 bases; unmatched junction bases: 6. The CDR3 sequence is CASSIQGAREQFF. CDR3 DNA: TGTGCCAGCAGTATACAGGGGGCGCGGGAGCAGTTCTTC.

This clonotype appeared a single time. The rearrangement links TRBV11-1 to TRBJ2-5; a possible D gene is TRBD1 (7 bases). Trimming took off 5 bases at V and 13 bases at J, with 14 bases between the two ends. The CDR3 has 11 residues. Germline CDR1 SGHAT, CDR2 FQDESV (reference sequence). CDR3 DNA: TGTGCCAGCAGCGTGGACAGGAGGGCGTACTTC. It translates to CASSVDRRAYF.